Presented here are 27 T cell receptor beta chains from one specimen sequenced in a study of tumor and adjacent non-tumor tissue in lung cancer. RNA was extracted from bulk tissue without any cell sorting. The normal lung tissue was taken more than 3 cm from the tumor edge. The library came from three nested PCR rounds adapted from ARM-PCR protocols. TCRdb re-derived calls from the multiplex PCR reads in MiXCR, one entry per CDR3 protein. The table has fewer than 100,000 distinct CDR3 sequences, 70% to 90% seen once. Source material: distant non-tumor lung tissue. Every receptor here comes from a man aged 60 to 75 with non-small cell lung cancer.

For this clonotype: Sequence at one end of the junction differs from germline and may be a read error. V is TRBV5-4 and J is TRBJ2-3; tentative D call: TRBD2 (5 bases). The CDR3 has 17 amino acids. In germline, CDR1 is SGHNT, CDR2 YYREEE (reference sequence). CDR3 nucleotide sequence: TGTGCCAGCAGCAAGGATATCACTAGAACTAACACACATACGCAGTATTTT. It translates to CASSKDITRTNTHTQYF.

Comment on this clonotype: It is likely a read error, because the conserved phenylalanine at the end of the CDR3 is missing. No DNA is shown, since the ends of the CDR3 on it are uncertain; the CDR3 is the one TCRdb lists. The V gene is TRBV4-1, the J gene TRBJ2-1; TRBD1 is taken as the D call from the table, unchecked against the DNA. The germline V gene has CDR1 MGHRA and CDR2 YSYEKL. A total of 17 residues make up the CDR3, ends included. This chain's CDR3 is CASSQDRGPRGRGERFL.

Many counts were recorded for this clonotype. This chain connects TRBV5-5 to TRBJ1-2; no firm D call. The CDR3 contains 15 residues. Between the trimmed V and J ends, which lost 0 bases and 0 bases, there was a span of 9 bases. Germline loops: CDR1 SGHKS, CDR2 YYEKEE (reference sequence). The CDR3 DNA sequence: TGTGCCAGCAGCTTGGCCGTGACAACTAACTATGGCTACACCTTC. Residues: CASSLAVTTNYGYTF.

A remark on this clonotype: A read error is likely, as this CDR3 ends without the conserved phenylalanine or tryptophan. The chain combines TRBV11-3 with TRBJ2-1; D possibly corresponds to TRBD1 (6 bases). The CDR3 runs to 16 residues. Germline V gene data show CDR1 as SGHNT and CDR2 as YENEEA. Trimming shortened V by 7 bases and J by 7 bases, and 23 bases separated the two germline ends. CDR3 loop: CASNSLAGEPGNEQFL. In DNA form, the CDR3 reads TGTGCCAGCAACTCCCTAGCAGGGGAGCCGGGGAATGAGCAGTTCTTA.

This clonotype has just one count. Compared with germline, one end of the junction differs, possibly owing to a read error. The V and J genes are TRBV10-2 and TRBJ2-1, with TRBD2 matching 8 bases. Germline V gene sequence: CDR1 WSHSY, CDR2 SAAADI. The CDR3 sequence is 15 residues long. The DNA for the CDR3 is TGCGCCAGCAACGGACAAGCGGGAGCGCTAAATGAGCACTTCTTC. This gives the protein CASNGQAGALNEHFF.

With regard to this clonotype: A much larger clonotype is one base distant, so this may be a read error. The chain is built from TRBV11-2 and TRBJ2-1; 9 bases line up with TRBD2. There are 18 residues in the CDR3. The germline V gene encodes CDR1 SGHAT and CDR2 FQNNGV. The CDR3, as DNA: TGTGCCAGCAACTTAGTGCAGAATAGCGGGAGAACCTACAATGAGCAGTTCTTC. Amino acids: CASNLVQNSGRTYNEQFF.

The V gene is TRBV6-1, the J gene TRBJ1-2; the D gene is possibly TRBD1 (6 bases). Germline CDR1 is MNHNS and CDR2 is SASEGT. Trimming removed 1 base at V and 9 bases at J, with 21 bases between. CDR3 length equals 16 residues. CDR3 sequence reads: CASSEGSYQRDNSYTF. CDR3 DNA sequence: TGTGCCAGCAGTGAAGGGTCATATCAAAGGGACAATAGCTACACCTTC.

This clonotype was seen at least ten times. The chain is built from TRBV11-2 and TRBJ2-1; 10 bases are shared with TRBD2. V lost 1 base to trimming and J lost 3 bases; unmatched junction nucleotides: 9. The CDR3 extends over 18 amino acids. Germline V gives CDR1 SGHAT, CDR2 FQNNGV. The CDR3 protein is CASSLGVAGGYYYNEQFF. The CDR3 DNA sequence: TGTGCCAGCAGCTTAGGAGTAGCGGGAGGCTACTACTACAATGAGCAGTTCTTC.

A note on this clonotype: Because it lacks the conserved phenylalanine or tryptophan at the end, this CDR3 is likely a read error. This rearrangement joins TRBV11-2 to TRBJ1-1, with D unclear. The CDR3 has 14 residues. Germline values: CDR1 SGHAT, CDR2 FQNNGV. The germline V and J ends were trimmed by 5 bases and 4 bases, with 14 bases remaining between them. CDR3 region: CASSVPPHSTEAFY. Here the CDR3 DNA reads TGTGCCAGCAGCGTCCCCCCCCACAGCACTGAAGCTTTCTAT.

As for this clonotype: The germline gene is not matched at one end of the junction; a read error may be the cause. V is TRBV11-2 and J is TRBJ2-5; 7 nucleotides agree with TRBD1. There are 13 residues in the CDR3. CDR1 and CDR2 from the germline V gene are SGHAT and FQNNGV. In DNA form, the CDR3 reads TGTACCAGCAGCTATACAGGGGAAGAGACTCAGTATTTC. Its protein product is CTSSYTGEETQYF.

A remark on this clonotype: The junction departs from the called germline gene at one end, perhaps through a read error. The CDR3: CSARPGGTSAGEQVF. DNA for the CDR3: TGCAGTGCTAGACCCGGGGGGACTAGCGCGGGTGAGCAGGTGTTC. The gene calls are TRBV20-1 and TRBJ2-1; 10 bases align to TRBD2. The CDR3 is 15 residues long. Germline V gene lookup returns CDR1 DFQATT and CDR2 SNEGSKA (reference sequence).

Concerning this clonotype: Germline is not matched at one junction end, which may reflect a read error. This chain joins TRBV7-9 and TRBJ2-3, with a weak D call TRBD1 (5 bases). The CDR3 loop spans 15 amino acids. The germline CDR1 and CDR2 sequences are SEHNR and FQNEAQ (reference sequence). The CDR3 reads CTSSLGATSTDTQYF. The DNA of the CDR3 is TGTACCAGCAGCTTAGGGGCAACTAGCACAGATACGCAGTATTTT.

Remarks on this clonotype: The junction shows a germline mismatch at one end, possibly a read error. This chain links TRBV11-2 with TRBJ2-2, with D uncertain. Germline V gene data show CDR1 as SGHAT and CDR2 as FQNNGV. CDR3 length: 15 residues. The CDR3 bases are TGTGCCAGCAGCGTAGGTGGCCGAAACACCTGGGAGCTGTTTTTT. This gives the protein CASSVGGRNTWELFF.

This clonotype occurred once. Being one base from a much bigger clone, this may be a read error. This sequence joins TRBV12-3 or TRBV12-4 and TRBJ1-1; D is possibly TRBD1 (5 bases). This CDR3 spans 13 amino acids. DNA for the CDR3: TGTGCCAGCAGCAGACAGTTGAACACTGAATCTTTCTTT. It specifies CASSRQLNTESFF.

V usage is TRBV11-2 and J usage is TRBJ2-3; D is uncertain. The J call may be in error: the DNA end matches TRBJ1-5 better. The CDR3 contains 15 residues. Germline-derived CDR1 and CDR2 are SGHAT and FQNNGV. The CDR3 region is CASSFGLKGTYTQHF. The CDR3 nucleotides read TGTGCCAGCAGCTTCGGGCTAAAGGGCACATATACGCAGCATTTT.

The chain is built from TRBV20-1 and TRBJ2-2; 12 bases are shared with TRBD2. Germline V gene sequence: CDR1 DFQATT, CDR2 SNEGSKA (reference sequence). The CDR3 totals 19 residues. Trimming removed 5 bases from V and 6 bases from J; junction bases left unmatched: 19. CDR3 loop: CSAYYSGSSGRAVSGELFF. The CDR3 DNA sequence: TGCAGTGCTTATTACTCCGGGTCTAGCGGGAGGGCCGTGTCCGGGGAGCTGTTTTTT.

A remark on this clonotype: The germline gene is not matched at one end of the junction; a read error may be the cause. This chain uses TRBV20-1 with TRBJ2-6, with D perhaps being TRBD1 or TRBD2 (5 bases each). Per germline, CDR1 DFQATT and CDR2 SNEGSKA (reference sequence). The CDR3 is 15 amino acids. The CDR3 region is CSARGTGAGANVLIF. The CDR3 DNA follows: TGTAGTGCTAGAGGTACCGGAGCCGGGGCCAACGTCCTGATTTTT.

V is TRBV12-3 or TRBV12-4 and J is TRBJ2-7; no clear D. V lost 5 bases and J 7 bases, leaving 12 bases between the germline ends. The CDR3 covers 12 residues. CDR3 loop: CASSEEVLEQYF. The CDR3 nucleotides are TGTGCCAGCAGTGAAGAGGTGTTGGAGCAGTACTTC.

In the case of this clonotype: A junction end diverges from the germline sequence, so it may reflect a read error. V gene TRBV6-5 combines with J gene TRBJ1-5; a possible D gene is TRBD1 (5 bases). The germline CDR1 and CDR2 sequences are MNHEY and SVGAGI. The CDR3 is 15 residues long. The CDR3 region is CASSYLQGSNQRQQF. The CDR3 DNA reads as TGTGCCAGCAGTTACCTGCAGGGAAGCAATCAGCGCCAGCAATTT.

Regarding this clonotype: The junction differs from germline at one of its ends, possibly a read error. The chain recombines TRBV4-1 with TRBJ2-2, with D possibly being TRBD2 (5 bases). The V gene's germline CDR1 is MGHRA and CDR2 YSYEKL. The CDR3 runs 13 residues. The CDR3 spells CASSLIQTGEQFF. The CDR3 coding sequence is TGCGCCAGCAGCCTGATACAAACCGGGGAGCAGTTTTTT.

The chain links TRBV4-3 to TRBJ1-1; no firm D call. The germline V gene has CDR1 LGHNA and CDR2 YSLEER. Trimming left V 0 bases short and J 8 bases short, with 22 bases between. This CDR3 is built from 17 residues. This CDR3 reads CASSQDVTGSSSTEAFF. The CDR3, as DNA: TGCGCCAGCAGCCAAGACGTTACGGGCAGTTCGAGCACCGAAGCTTTCTTT.

With regard to this clonotype: A read error is possible here, since a much larger clone lies one base away. The chain employs TRBV5-5 and TRBJ2-7; 8 bases match TRBD1. In germline, CDR1 is SGHKS, CDR2 YYEKEE (reference sequence). There are 17 residues in the CDR3. Trimming removed 2 bases from V and 5 bases from J; junction bases left unmatched: 15. CDR3 sequence (DNA): TGTGCCAGCAGCTTCAGGCGGGGCCAGGGGGCCAGCCACGAGCAGTACTTC. Its translation is CASSFRRGQGASHEQYF.

This clonotype was seen many times. This chain's CDR3 is CASRPDRGGYGYTF. The CDR3 nucleotides read TGTGCCAGCAGACCGGACAGGGGAGGCTATGGCTACACCTTC. This chain connects TRBV12-3 or TRBV12-4 to TRBJ1-2; 9 nucleotides align to TRBD1. J gave up 4 bases and V 6 bases, and 6 bases lay outside the gene matches. The CDR3 has 14 residues.

Concerning this clonotype: A read error may account for a junction end that differs from germline. The chain recombines TRBV6-5 with TRBJ1-5; possible D gene TRBD1, 6 bases. The length of the CDR3 is 15 residues. The germline gives CDR1 MNHEY, CDR2 SVGAGI. The CDR3 loop is CVSIYLQGSNQAQHF. The CDR3 DNA reads as TGTGTCAGCATTTACCTACAGGGAAGCAATCAGGCCCAGCATTTT.

This chain connects TRBV6-5 to TRBJ2-1; TRBD2 aligns across 12 bases. The CDR3 is 15 amino acids. Germline V gene lookup returns CDR1 MNHEY and CDR2 SVGAGI. The trim removed 9 bases at V and 7 bases at J, leaving 10 bases unmatched. For the CDR3, the DNA is TGTGCCAGGAGCCGACTAGCGGGAGTAAGGAATGAGCAGTTCTTC. This sequence encodes CARSRLAGVRNEQFF.

A note on this clonotype: The conserved closing phenylalanine or tryptophan is absent in this CDR3, likely reflecting a read error. The DNA is left out, because the CDR3 cannot be placed on it with certainty; the CDR3 is given as TCRdb lists it. The chain joins TRBV11-2 to TRBJ2-7; the table names TRBD2, a call not compared with the DNA. CDR1 SGHAT and CDR2 FQNNGV come from the germline V gene. The CDR3 length equals 15 residues, ends included. The CDR3 protein is CASSPERGGYYEQYI.

Notes on this clonotype: A read error may explain this, as a much larger clone is one base away. CDR3 coding DNA: TGCGCCAGCAGTGGATCGGGCAGCATTGTGGCTGAAGCTTTCTTT. Protein: CASSGSGSIVAEAFF. This chain uses TRBV10-2 with TRBJ1-1; unclear D gene. The CDR3 consists of 15 residues. Germline lookup yields CDR1 WSHSY and CDR2 SAAADI. V was cut by 4 bases and J by 6 bases, with 18 bases left in between.